These 3 T cell receptor beta chains came from one sample sequenced in a study of regulatory T cells in long-lasting Graves disease. To make TCR beta libraries, researchers used iRepertoire HTBI primers and Arm-PCR of CDR3 regions. TCRdb re-derived calls from the multiplex PCR reads in MiXCR, one entry per CDR3 protein. The sample lists approximately 400,000 distinct CDR3 sequences, approximately 15% occurring once. Stated time point: newly diagnosed GD, antithyroid drugs for less than 3 months. After RNA was extracted from PBMCs, the TCR library was made from it. These sequences were also reported in another study, on T cells in Graves' hyperthyroidism and ophthalmopathy.

The sample consisted of peripheral blood mononuclear cells (PBMCs), taken at new diagnosis, from a patient treated with antithyroid drugs. All receptors derive from a woman aged 30 to 39 with Graves disease.

This clonotype appeared many times. The J gene is TRBJ2-7, the V gene TRBV6-1; 7 bases line up with TRBD2. The CDR3 has 16 residues. V was clipped by 0 bases and J by 3 bases; unmatched bases: 8. CDR1 is MNHNS, CDR2 SASEGT, per germline. The CDR3 protein is CASSEASGGGHYEQYF. CDR3 in DNA: TGTGCCAGCAGTGAAGCATCGGGAGGCGGACACTACGAGCAGTACTTC.

This clonotype was detected many times. The chain links TRBV6-1 to TRBJ1-1; D is uncertain. Deletions cut 6 bases from V and 0 bases from J, with 8 bases between. The CDR3 sequence is 13 residues long. The germline gives CDR1 MNHNS, CDR2 SASEGT. CDR3 sequence reads: CASRGKLNTEAFF. In DNA form, the CDR3 reads TGTGCCAGCAGAGGGAAGCTGAACACTGAAGCTTTCTTT.

The sample holds many counts of this clonotype. This chain joins TRBV6-1 and TRBJ2-1; D gene ambiguous. The V end was cut by 2 bases, the J end by 12 bases, with 14 bases between. The CDR3 covers 13 residues. In germline, CDR1 is MNHNS, CDR2 SASEGT. The CDR3 loop reads CASSEQSRYVQFF. The CDR3 region has the DNA TGTGCCAGCAGTGAACAGTCTAGGTATGTGCAGTTCTTC.